This T cell receptor beta chain originates from a study of CD8+ T cells in alopecia areata. Stated treatment: oral pan-JAK inhibitor, 5-10 mg twice daily. Peripheral blood and lesional scalp punch biopsies were taken from alopecia areata patients. As the sequencing template, cDNA was produced by extracting RNA and reverse transcribing it. TCRdb keeps only in-frame clones here, not all; method: immunoSEQ multiplex PCR. The sample contains around 300,000 clones, about 60% of which appear only once. V lost 2 bases and J lost 2, with 6 bases in between. The CDR3 is 13 amino acids. Looked up from germline, CDR1 is ENHRY and CDR2 is SYGVKD.

Sequenced here: CD4+ T cells sorted from blood, sampled at roughly week 53, from a patient treated with tofacitinib. The source of this sequence is a human donor with alopecia areata. The chain combines TRBV10-3 with TRBJ1-2; D remains ambiguous. The CDR3 coding sequence is TGTGCCATCAGTGAGACTGAGAACTATGGCTACACCTTC. Translated: CAISETENYGYTF.